Below, 25 T cell receptor beta chains from the same sample are listed, as sequenced in a study of cytomegalovirus exposure and HLA in healthy donors. 60 Vbeta and 13 Jbeta primers were used in PCR. Clones were read by immunoSEQ multiplex PCR, and TCRdb kept only the in-frame ones, dropping some. The sample carries almost 95,000 clones, about two thirds recorded once. Specimen: PBMCs. All receptors come from a man aged 45-60 years in good health and CMV-seronegative.

This clone was counted a few times. The rearrangement uses TRBV2 and TRBJ1-2, with a possible D match to TRBD1 (5 bases). The germline CDR1 and CDR2 sequences are SNHLY and FYNNEI. With 1 base removed from V and 6 bases from J, the gap between germline ends came to 12 bases. The CDR3 length is 14 residues. The CDR3 DNA is TGTGCCAGCAGTGAAGAGGTAGGGGTCCATGGCTACACCTTC. This sequence encodes CASSEEVGVHGYTF.

This chain uses TRBV5-6 with TRBJ1-5; 7 bases match TRBD1. V shed 4 bases and J 2 bases; nucleotides not matched to a gene: 6. The CDR3 spans 15 residues. From germline, CDR1 is SGHDT and CDR2 YYEEEE. The CDR3 DNA reads as TGTGCCAGCAGCGCCTACAGGGGTCGCAATCAGCCCCAGCATTTT. Translation gives CASSAYRGRNQPQHF. Using reference TRBV5-6 and TRBJ1-5 for the parts outside the CDR3, the full variable domain is DAGVTQSPTHLIKTRGQQVTLRCSPKSGHDTVSWYQQALGQGPQFIFQYYEEEERQRGNFPDRFSGHQFPNYSSELNVNALLLGDSALYLCASSAYRGRNQPQHFGDGTRLSIL.

The genes are TRBV4-2 and TRBJ1-1, with 8 bases lining up with TRBD1. The CDR3 loop spans 14 amino acids. Germline CDR1 reads LGHNA; CDR2 reads YNFKEQ. Trimming took 4 bases from V and 1 from J; bases not matched to a gene: 2. CDR3 sequence: CASSPGQGNTEAFF. For the CDR3, the DNA is TGTGCCAGCAGCCCTGGACAGGGGAACACTGAAGCTTTCTTT.

The rearrangement joins TRBV14 to TRBJ1-1, with D perhaps matching TRBD1 (6 bases). This CDR3 is built from 15 residues. Germline lookup yields CDR1 SGHDN and CDR2 FVKESK. V lost 3 bases and J 3 bases, leaving 14 bases between the germline ends. CDR3 region: CASSHITGWDTEAFF. CDR3 sequence (DNA): TGTGCCAGCAGCCATATAACAGGGTGGGACACTGAAGCTTTCTTT.

The chain carries TRBV5-1 and TRBJ1-4; 9 bases map to TRBD1. From germline, CDR1 is SGHRS and CDR2 YFSETQ. The CDR3 runs to 15 residues. Unmatched junction bases numbered 7, after V lost 3 bases and J lost 7 bases. For the CDR3, the DNA is TGCGCCAGCAGCTCCACGGGACAGGGAAGTGAAAAACTGTTTTTT. Its translation is CASSSTGQGSEKLFF.

This clone has a single count. V gene TRBV7-2 combines with J gene TRBJ1-5, with D unclear. This CDR3 contains 13 residues. The germline gives CDR1 SGHTA, CDR2 FQGNSA. The germline V and J ends were trimmed by 5 bases and 3 bases, with 8 bases remaining between them. The CDR3 loop is CASSSQVNQPQHF. The CDR3 nucleotides are TGTGCCAGCAGCAGTCAGGTCAATCAGCCCCAGCATTTT.

This rearrangement joins TRBV6-4 to TRBJ2-7, with D perhaps TRBD2 (5 bases). Germline CDR1 is MRHNA and CDR2 is SNTAGT. The length of the CDR3 is 12 residues. V was cut by 8 bases and J by 3 bases, with 11 bases left in between. The CDR3 sequence is CASPEGIYEQYV. For the CDR3, the DNA is TGTGCCAGCCCCGAGGGTATCTACGAGCAGTACGTC.

This chain links TRBV11-2 with TRBJ2-3, with 8 bases that match TRBD2. CDR1 is SGHAT, CDR2 FQNNGV, per germline. Trimming removed 5 bases from V and 2 bases from J; junction bases left unmatched: 9. The CDR3 extends over 16 amino acids. CDR3 amino acids: CASSPQAGAVTDTQYF. The CDR3 DNA sequence: TGTGCCAGCAGCCCCCAAGCGGGGGCCGTCACAGATACGCAGTATTTT.

This clone was seen just once. The rearrangement links TRBV29-1 to TRBJ1-1, with unresolved D. The CDR3 covers 14 residues. Germline V gives CDR1 SQVTM, CDR2 ANQGSEA. V was pared by 6 bases and J by 3 bases, with 17 bases between. CDR3 bases: TGCAGCGTCGGATTCGGAGCCGGGTACACTGAAGCTTTCTTT. Translating gives CSVGFGAGYTEAFF.

The table lists this clone with a few counts. The V call is TRBV18, the J call TRBJ2-1; 15 positions agree with TRBD2. The CDR3 spans 15 residues. Germline CDR1 and CDR2: KGHSH and LQKENI. The V and J ends lost 5 bases and 8 bases, in that order; junction bases with no gene match: 4. CDR3 DNA: TGTGCCAGCTCATCGGGACTAGCGGGGGGAGATGAGCAGTTCTTC. This gives the protein CASSSGLAGGDEQFF. The entire variable domain, with the rest obtained from reference TRBV18 and TRBJ2-1, is as follows: NAGVMQNPRHLVRRRGQEARLRCSPMKGHSHVYWYRQLPEEGLKFMVYLQKENIIDESGMPKERFSAEFPKEGPSILRIQQVVRGDSAAYFCASSSGLAGGDEQFFGPGTRLTVL.

V usage is TRBV6-1 and J usage is TRBJ2-3, with 9 bases matching TRBD1. V gave up 6 bases and J gave up 0 bases; unmatched junction bases: 4. This CDR3 has 15 residues. The germline CDR1 and CDR2 sequences are MNHNS and SASEGT. Here the CDR3 DNA reads TGTGCCAGCAGACAGGGGGCGGTGAGCACAGATACGCAGTATTTT. Translating it yields CASRQGAVSTDTQYF.

This clone was seen only once. The chain has TRBV11-3 and TRBJ2-2; D unclear. Trimming left V 3 bases short and J 5 bases short, with 10 bases between. Germline lookup yields CDR1 SGHNT and CDR2 YENEEA. The CDR3 sequence is 14 residues long. The CDR3 DNA reads TGTGCCAGCAGCTTTGGCGGTCGGACCGGGGAGCTGTTTTTT. Protein sequence: CASSFGGRTGELFF.

The V and J genes are TRBV27 and TRBJ1-2; 8 positions match TRBD1. Germline assignment: CDR1 MNHEY and CDR2 SMNVEV (reference sequence). Trimming took 1 base from V and 7 from J; bases not matched to a gene: 11. This CDR3 region has 16 residues. The CDR3 sequence: CASSLFIGTGLPGYTF. CDR3 coding DNA: TGTGCCAGCAGTTTATTTATTGGGACAGGTCTCCCTGGCTACACCTTC.

The chain links TRBV11-1 to TRBJ2-5; TRBD2 agrees at 9 bases. Germline V lookup: CDR1 SGHAT, CDR2 FQDESV (reference sequence). The CDR3 totals 15 residues. V shed 4 bases and J 5 bases; nucleotides not matched to a gene: 8. The CDR3 bases are TGTGCCAGCAGCTGGAACGCGGGGGGGCCTGAGACCCAGTACTTC. Residues: CASSWNAGGPETQYF.

In regard to this clone: Here the CDR3 omits its conserved ending phenylalanine or tryptophan, so a read error is the likely source. In DNA form, the CDR3 reads TGTGCCAGCAGCGATGGCTGGACAGGGGGGAACACTGAAGCTTTCGTT. Translating it yields CASSDGWTGGNTEAFV. V and J are TRBV2 and TRBJ1-1; 10 nucleotides line up with TRBD1. CDR1 and CDR2 (germline): SNHLY, FYNNEI. The CDR3 is 16 amino acids. The ends lost 6 bases at V and 1 base at J; junction bases unmatched: 8.

The J gene is TRBJ2-7, the V gene TRBV29-1, with D perhaps matching TRBD1 (7 bases). V was shortened by 6 bases and J by 5 bases, with 11 bases between the two germline ends. CDR3 length equals 11 residues. Looked up from germline, CDR1 is SQVTM and CDR2 is ANQGSEA. Here the CDR3 reads CSVSRGDEQYV. CDR3 in DNA: TGCAGCGTATCCAGGGGGGACGAGCAGTACGTC.

This clone was seen more than once but under ten times. Here the CDR3 reads CASNLAPYYNEQFF. As DNA, the CDR3 is TGCGCCAGCAATTTAGCGCCCTACTACAATGAGCAGTTCTTC. The V gene is TRBV5-1, the J gene TRBJ2-1; D is perhaps TRBD2 (5 bases). The germline CDR1 and CDR2 sequences are SGHRS and YFSETQ. V lost 6 bases, J lost 3 bases, and 13 bases lay in between. The CDR3 is made up of 14 amino acids.

In its sample, this clone was seen a few times. The chain employs TRBV28 and TRBJ1-5; a weak D match, TRBD1 (6 bases). Germline CDR1 is MDHEN and CDR2 is SYDVKM. The V gene lost 2 bases and the J gene lost 7 bases, with 15 bases spanning the gap. CDR3 length: 15 residues. CDR3 protein: CASSLGGGGGQPQHF. The CDR3, as DNA: TGTGCCAGCAGTTTAGGGGGCGGGGGCGGACAGCCCCAGCATTTT.

This clone was picked up one time. The chain uses TRBV10-3 and TRBJ1-2; 7 bases are a match to TRBD1. Germline loops: CDR1 ENHRY, CDR2 SYGVKD. Trimming took 0 bases from V and 6 from J; bases not matched to a gene: 7. CDR3 size: 15 residues. The CDR3 region has the DNA TGTGCCATCAGTGAGTCTAACAGGGGTGTAGATGGCTACACCTTC. As protein: CAISESNRGVDGYTF.

CDR3 sequence (DNA): TGTGCCTGGAGCCGCGACAGCCCGTACGAGCAGTACGTC. It yields the protein CAWSRDSPYEQYV. The V call is TRBV30, the J call TRBJ2-7; tentatively, D is TRBD1 (5 bases). The CDR3 covers 13 residues. Germline V lookup: CDR1 GTSNPN, CDR2 SVGIG (reference sequence). V was pared by 3 bases and J by 4 bases, with 13 bases between.

This clone was seen a handful of times. The chain combines TRBV2 with TRBJ2-5, with a weak D call TRBD1 (6 bases). This CDR3 has 14 residues. V lost 7 bases, J lost 0 bases, and 12 bases lay in between. CDR1 and CDR2 (germline): SNHLY, FYNNEI. CDR3 in amino acids: CASIFRDNQETQYF. DNA for the CDR3: TGTGCCAGCATATTCCGGGACAACCAAGAGACCCAGTACTTC.

With respect to this clone: Different DNA sequences within this sample yield the same CDR3. This chain joins TRBV5-1 and TRBJ1-1; 10 nucleotides agree with TRBD1. CDR3 length: 14 amino acids. The V and J ends lost 4 bases and 2 bases, in that order; junction bases with no gene match: 2. Germline V gene sequence: CDR1 SGHRS, CDR2 YFSETQ. The CDR3 spells CASSRTGGNTEAFF. In DNA, the CDR3 is TGCGCCAGCAGCAGGACAGGGGGTAACACTGAAGCTTTCTTT.

The chain joins TRBV7-9 to TRBJ2-3, with TRBD2 matching over 9 bases. V was clipped by 5 bases and J by 1 base; unmatched bases: 10. CDR1 is SEHNR, CDR2 FQNEAQ, per germline (reference sequence). The CDR3 spans 17 residues. The DNA for the CDR3 is TGTGCCAGCAGCCCCTCGCACCGGACTAGCGGCACAGATACGCAGTATTTT. This translates into CASSPSHRTSGTDTQYF.

The chain recombines TRBV6-1 with TRBJ1-4, with TRBD1 matching over 8 bases. V was clipped by 2 bases and J by 6 bases; unmatched bases: 2. Germline values: CDR1 MNHNS, CDR2 SASEGT. This CDR3 region has 14 residues. The CDR3 loop is CASSERTGYEKLFF. For the CDR3, the DNA is TGTGCCAGCAGTGAAAGGACAGGGTATGAAAAACTGTTTTTT.

The rearrangement uses TRBV15 and TRBJ1-6; 8 nucleotides match TRBD1. The CDR3 totals 16 residues. Germline CDR1 and CDR2: LNHNV and YYDKDF (reference sequence). V dropped 1 base and J dropped 7; count of bases not matched to a gene: 6. The CDR3 nucleotides read TGTGCCACCAGCAGAGGGGACGGGACAGGCAATTCACCCCTCCACTTT. This translates into CATSRGDGTGNSPLHF.